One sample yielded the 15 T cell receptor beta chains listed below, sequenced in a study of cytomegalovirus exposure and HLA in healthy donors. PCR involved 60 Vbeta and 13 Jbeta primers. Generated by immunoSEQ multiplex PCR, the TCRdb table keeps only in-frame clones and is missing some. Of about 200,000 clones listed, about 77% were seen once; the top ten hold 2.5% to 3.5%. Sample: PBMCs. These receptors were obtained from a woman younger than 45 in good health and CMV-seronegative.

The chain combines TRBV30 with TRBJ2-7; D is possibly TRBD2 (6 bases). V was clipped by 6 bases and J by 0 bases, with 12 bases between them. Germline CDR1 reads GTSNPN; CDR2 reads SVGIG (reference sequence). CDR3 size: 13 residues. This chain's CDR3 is CACLRGSSYEQYF. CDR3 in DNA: TGTGCCTGCCTTCGGGGGAGCTCCTACGAGCAGTACTTC.

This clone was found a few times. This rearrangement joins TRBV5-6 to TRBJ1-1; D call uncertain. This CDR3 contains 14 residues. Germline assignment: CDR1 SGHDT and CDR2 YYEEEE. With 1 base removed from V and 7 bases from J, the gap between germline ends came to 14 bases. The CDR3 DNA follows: TGTGCCAGCAGCTTGTTACGGGAGGCGATTGAAGCTTTCTTT. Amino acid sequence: CASSLLREAIEAFF.

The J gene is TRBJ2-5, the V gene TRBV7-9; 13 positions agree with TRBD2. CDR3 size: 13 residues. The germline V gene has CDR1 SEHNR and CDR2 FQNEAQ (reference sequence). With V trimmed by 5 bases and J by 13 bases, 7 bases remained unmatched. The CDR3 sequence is CASSPGTSGKVYF. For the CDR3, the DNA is TGTGCCAGCAGCCCGGGGACTAGCGGGAAGGTGTACTTC.

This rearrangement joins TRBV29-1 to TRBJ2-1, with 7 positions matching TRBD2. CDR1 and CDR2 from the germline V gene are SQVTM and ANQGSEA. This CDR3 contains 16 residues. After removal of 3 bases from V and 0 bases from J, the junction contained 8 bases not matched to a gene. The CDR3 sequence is CSVESLAASSYNEQFF. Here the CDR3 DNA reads TGCAGCGTTGAGAGTCTAGCGGCTAGCTCCTACAATGAGCAGTTCTTC.

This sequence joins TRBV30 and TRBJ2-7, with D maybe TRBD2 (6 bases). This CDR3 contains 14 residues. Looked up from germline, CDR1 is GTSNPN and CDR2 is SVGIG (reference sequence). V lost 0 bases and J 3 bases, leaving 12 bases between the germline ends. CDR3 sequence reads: CAWSVTGAFYEQYF. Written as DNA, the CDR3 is TGTGCCTGGAGTGTAACGGGAGCTTTCTACGAGCAGTACTTC.

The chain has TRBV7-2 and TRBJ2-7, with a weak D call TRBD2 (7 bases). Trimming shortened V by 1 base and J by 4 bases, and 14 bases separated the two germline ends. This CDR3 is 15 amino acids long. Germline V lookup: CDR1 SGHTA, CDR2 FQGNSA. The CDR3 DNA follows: TGTGCCAGCAGCTTAGTGGGGGGGCCGCGGTACGAGCAGTACTTC. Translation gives CASSLVGGPRYEQYF.

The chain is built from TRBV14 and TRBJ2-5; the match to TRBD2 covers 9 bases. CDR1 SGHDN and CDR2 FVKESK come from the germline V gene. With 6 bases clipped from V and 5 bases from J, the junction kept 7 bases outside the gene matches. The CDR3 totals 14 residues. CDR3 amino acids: CASSSAGGWETQYF. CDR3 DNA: TGTGCCAGCAGTTCAGCGGGAGGATGGGAGACCCAGTACTTC.

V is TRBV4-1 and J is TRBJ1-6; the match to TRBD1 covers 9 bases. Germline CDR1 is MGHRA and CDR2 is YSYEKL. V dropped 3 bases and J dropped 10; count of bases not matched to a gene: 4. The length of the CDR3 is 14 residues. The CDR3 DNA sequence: TGCGCCAGCAGCCAGACAGGGGGGAGGTCACCCCTCCACTTT. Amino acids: CASSQTGGRSPLHF.

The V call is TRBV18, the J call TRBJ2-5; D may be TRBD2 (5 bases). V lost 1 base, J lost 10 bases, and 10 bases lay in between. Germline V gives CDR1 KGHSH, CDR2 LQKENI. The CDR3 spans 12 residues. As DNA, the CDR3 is TGTGCCAGCTCACCACGCGCCGGGGACCAGTACTTC. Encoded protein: CASSPRAGDQYF.

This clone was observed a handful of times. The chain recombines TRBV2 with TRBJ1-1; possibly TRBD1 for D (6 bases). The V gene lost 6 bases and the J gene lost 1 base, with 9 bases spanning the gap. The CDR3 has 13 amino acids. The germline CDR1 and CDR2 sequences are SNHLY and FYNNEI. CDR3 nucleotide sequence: TGTGCCAGCAGGACACAGGGGAACACTGAAGCTTTCTTT. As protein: CASRTQGNTEAFF. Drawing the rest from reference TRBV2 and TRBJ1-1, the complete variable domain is EPEVTQTPSHQVTQMGQEVILRCVPISNHLYFYWYRQILGQKVEFLVSFYNNEISEKSEIFDDQFSVERPDGSNFTLKIRSTKLEDSAMYFCASRTQGNTEAFFGQGTRLTVV.

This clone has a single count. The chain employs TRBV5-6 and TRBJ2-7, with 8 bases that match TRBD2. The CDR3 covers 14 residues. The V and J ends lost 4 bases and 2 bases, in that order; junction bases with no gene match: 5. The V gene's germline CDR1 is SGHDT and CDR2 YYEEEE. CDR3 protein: CASSLGGVAYEQYF. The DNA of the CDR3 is TGTGCCAGCAGCCTCGGGGGGGTAGCCTACGAGCAGTACTTC.

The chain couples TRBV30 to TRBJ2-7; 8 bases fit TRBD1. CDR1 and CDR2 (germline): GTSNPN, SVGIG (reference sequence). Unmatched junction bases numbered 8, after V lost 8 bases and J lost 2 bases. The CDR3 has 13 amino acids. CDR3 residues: CALRTGLTYEQYF. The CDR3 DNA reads TGTGCCCTGCGGACAGGGTTAACCTACGAGCAGTACTTC. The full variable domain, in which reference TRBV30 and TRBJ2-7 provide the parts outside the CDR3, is SQTIHQWPATLVQPVGSPLSLECTVEGTSNPNLYWYRQAAGRGLQLLFYSVGIGQISSEVPQNLSASRPQDRQFILSSKKLLLSDSGFYLCALRTGLTYEQYFGPGTRLTVT.

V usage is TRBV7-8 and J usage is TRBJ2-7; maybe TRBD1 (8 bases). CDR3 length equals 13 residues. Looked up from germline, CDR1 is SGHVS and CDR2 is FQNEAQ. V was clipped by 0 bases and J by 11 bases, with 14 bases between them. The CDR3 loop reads CASSLAGGGQEYF. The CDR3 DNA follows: TGTGCCAGCAGCTTAGCGGGGGGGGGACAGGAGTACTTC.

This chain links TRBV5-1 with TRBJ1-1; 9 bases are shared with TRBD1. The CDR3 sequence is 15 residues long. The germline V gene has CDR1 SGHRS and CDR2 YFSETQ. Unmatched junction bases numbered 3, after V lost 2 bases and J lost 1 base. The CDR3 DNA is TGCGCCAGCAGCTTTACAGGGGGCGCGAACACTGAAGCTTTCTTT. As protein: CASSFTGGANTEAFF. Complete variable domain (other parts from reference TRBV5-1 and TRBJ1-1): KAGVTQTPRYLIKTRGQQVTLSCSPISGHRSVSWYQQTPGQGLQFLFEYFSETQRNKGNFPGRFSGRQFSNSRSEMNVSTLELGDSALYLCASSFTGGANTEAFFGQGTRLTVV.

CDR3 sequence reads: CASRVDSFSNQPQHF. The CDR3 DNA reads TGTGCCAGCAGGGTTGACAGTTTTAGCAATCAGCCCCAGCATTTT. The V and J genes are TRBV2 and TRBJ1-5; D is perhaps TRBD1 (5 bases). V shed 6 bases and J shed 0 bases, with 12 bases lying between them. The CDR3 covers 15 residues. Germline CDR1 reads SNHLY; CDR2 reads FYNNEI.